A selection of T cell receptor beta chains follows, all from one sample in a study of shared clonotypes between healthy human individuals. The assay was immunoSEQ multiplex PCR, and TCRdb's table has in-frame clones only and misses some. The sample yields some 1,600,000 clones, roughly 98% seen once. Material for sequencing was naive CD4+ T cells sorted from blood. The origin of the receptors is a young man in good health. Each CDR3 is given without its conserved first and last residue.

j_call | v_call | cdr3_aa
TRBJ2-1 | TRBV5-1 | ASSLVAGEREQF
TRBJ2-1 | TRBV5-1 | ASSLASGGRAQEQF
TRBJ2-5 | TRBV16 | ASSQTTSGGQETQY
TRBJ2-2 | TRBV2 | ASSELGVTGELF
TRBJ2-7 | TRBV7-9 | ASSLDTISYEQY
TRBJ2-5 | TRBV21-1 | ASSDRTRTDTQETQY
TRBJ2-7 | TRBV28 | ASSTSGQLYSYEQY
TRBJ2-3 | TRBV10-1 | ASSVTTGRTDTQY
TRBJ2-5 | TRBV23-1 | ASSQFRDLEY
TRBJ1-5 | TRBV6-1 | ASSVHREYQPQH
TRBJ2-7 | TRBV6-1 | ASRTSGSLFEQY
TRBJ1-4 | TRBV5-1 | ASSLAPNEKLF
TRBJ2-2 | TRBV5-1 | ASSVYANTGELF
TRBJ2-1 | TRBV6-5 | ASSYSEVSYNEQF
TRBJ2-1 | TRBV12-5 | ASAATGEQF
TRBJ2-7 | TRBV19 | ASSMLEANTYEQY
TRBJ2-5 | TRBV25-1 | ASSVSETQY
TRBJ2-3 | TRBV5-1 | ASSFPTGDTQY
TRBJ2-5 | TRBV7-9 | ASSYPSQTQY
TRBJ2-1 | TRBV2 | ASRKGLAGGNEQF
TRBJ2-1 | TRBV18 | ASSPSSGSYNEQF
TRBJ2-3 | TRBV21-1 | AILAGCTDTQY
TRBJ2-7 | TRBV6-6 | ASSYLQGVNSYEQY
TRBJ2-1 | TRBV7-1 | ASNQLAGVGEQF
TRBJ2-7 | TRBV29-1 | SVVSESYEQY
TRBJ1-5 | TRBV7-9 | ASSPDTGGVSNQPQH
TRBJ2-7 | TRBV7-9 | ASSSGQPPYEQY
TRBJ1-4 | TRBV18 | ASSPRSLGEKLF
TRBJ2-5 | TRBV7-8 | ASSFIRRGQGLAGKETQY
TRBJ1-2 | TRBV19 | ASNTRQGAVGYT
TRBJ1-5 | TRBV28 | ASSLEVQPQH
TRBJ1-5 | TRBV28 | ASSLTGQPQH
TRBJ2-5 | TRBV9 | ASSVGSAGGTPETQY
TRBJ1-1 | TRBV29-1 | SVELQGSGYTEAF
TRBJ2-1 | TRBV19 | ASSIGGRQLLLNEQF
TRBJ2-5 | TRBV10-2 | ASKNRGGETQY
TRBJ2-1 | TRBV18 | ASSLTSGGPGNEQF
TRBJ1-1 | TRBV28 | ASSPYNRGDTEAF
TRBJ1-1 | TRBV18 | ASSPKGGDTEAF
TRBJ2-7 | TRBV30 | AWTRGQYEQY
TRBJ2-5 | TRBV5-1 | ASSSLKGRQETQY
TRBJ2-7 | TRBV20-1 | SAREHYEQY
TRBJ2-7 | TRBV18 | ASSPLPFGGSNIYEQY
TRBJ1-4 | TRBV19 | ASSGIPEKLF
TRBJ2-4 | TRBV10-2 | ASSLMDHEGNIQY
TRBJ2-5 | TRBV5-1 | ASSFQGLFEETQY
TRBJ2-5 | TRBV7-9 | ASSLRAETQY
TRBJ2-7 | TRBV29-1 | SGMGLSSYEQY
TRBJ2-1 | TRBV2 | ASSAGLAGGDEQF
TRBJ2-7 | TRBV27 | ASSFPGYEQY
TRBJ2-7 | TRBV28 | ASSLARGDYEQY
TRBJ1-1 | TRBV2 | ASTRDSFEAF
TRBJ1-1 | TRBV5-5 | ASSWRSALAKTEAF
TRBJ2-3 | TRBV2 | ASSEVWGSADTQY